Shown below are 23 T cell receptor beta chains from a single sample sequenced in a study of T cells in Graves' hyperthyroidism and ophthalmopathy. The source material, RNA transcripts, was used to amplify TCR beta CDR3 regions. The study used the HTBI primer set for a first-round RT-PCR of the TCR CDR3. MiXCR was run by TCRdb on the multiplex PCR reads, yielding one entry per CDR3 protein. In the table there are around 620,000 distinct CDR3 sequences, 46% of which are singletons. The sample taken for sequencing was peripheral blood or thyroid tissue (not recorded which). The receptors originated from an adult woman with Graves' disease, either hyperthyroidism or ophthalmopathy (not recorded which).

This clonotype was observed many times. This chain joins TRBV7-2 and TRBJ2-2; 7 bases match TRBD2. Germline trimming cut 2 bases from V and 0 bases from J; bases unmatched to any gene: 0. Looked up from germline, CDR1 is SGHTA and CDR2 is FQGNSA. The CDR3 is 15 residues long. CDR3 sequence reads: CASSLLAANTGELFF. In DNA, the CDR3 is TGTGCCAGCAGCTTACTAGCGGCGAACACCGGGGAGCTGTTTTTT.

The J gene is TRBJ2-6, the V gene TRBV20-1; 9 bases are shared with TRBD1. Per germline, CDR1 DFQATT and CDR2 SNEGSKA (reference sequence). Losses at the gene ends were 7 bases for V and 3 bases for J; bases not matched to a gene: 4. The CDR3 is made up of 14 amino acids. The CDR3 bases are TGCAGTGAAGGGACAGGGCTTGGGGCCAACGTCCTGACTTTC. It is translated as CSEGTGLGANVLTF.

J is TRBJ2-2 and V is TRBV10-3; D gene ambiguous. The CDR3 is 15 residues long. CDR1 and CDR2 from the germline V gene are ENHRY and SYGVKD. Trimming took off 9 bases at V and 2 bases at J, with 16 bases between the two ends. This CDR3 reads CAIWARAGNTGELFF. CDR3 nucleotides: TGTGCCATTTGGGCAAGGGCTGGAAACACCGGGGAGCTGTTTTTT.

The CDR3 DNA is TGTGCCAGCAGCGGTGATTGGGGGGAGCTCCCTGGCTACACCTTC. It is translated as CASSGDWGELPGYTF. The rearrangement links TRBV9 to TRBJ1-2; tentatively, D is TRBD1 (5 bases). This CDR3 has 15 amino acids. Trimming stripped 3 bases from V and 7 bases from J, with 19 bases between. Germline V gene lookup returns CDR1 SGDLS and CDR2 YYNGEE.

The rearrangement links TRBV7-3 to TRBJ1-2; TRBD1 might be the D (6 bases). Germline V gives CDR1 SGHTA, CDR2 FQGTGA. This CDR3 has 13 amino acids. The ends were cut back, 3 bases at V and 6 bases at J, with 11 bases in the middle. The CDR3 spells CASSFTGFDGYTF. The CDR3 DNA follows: TGTGCCAGCAGCTTCACAGGGTTCGATGGCTACACCTTC.

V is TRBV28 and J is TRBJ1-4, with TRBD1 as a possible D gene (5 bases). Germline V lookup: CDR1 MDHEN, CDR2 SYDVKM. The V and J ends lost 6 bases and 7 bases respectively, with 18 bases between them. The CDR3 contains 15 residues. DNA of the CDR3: TGTGCCAGCAGCCGCAGGACATTTGGCGGTGAAAAACTGTTTTTT. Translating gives CASSRRTFGGEKLFF.

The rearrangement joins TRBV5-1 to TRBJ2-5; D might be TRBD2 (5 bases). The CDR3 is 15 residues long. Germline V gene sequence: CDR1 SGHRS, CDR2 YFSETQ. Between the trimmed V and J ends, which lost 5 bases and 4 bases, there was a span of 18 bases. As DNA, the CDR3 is TGCGCCAGCAGACCCGGTCTGTCGGCGGGAGAGACCCAGTACTTC. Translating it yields CASRPGLSAGETQYF.

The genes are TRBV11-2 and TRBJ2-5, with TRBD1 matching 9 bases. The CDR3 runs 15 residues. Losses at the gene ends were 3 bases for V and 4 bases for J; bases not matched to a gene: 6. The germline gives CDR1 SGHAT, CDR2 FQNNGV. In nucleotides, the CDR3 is TGTGCCAGCAGCTTGTGGGGGACAGGGTCAGAGACCCAGTACTTC. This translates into CASSLWGTGSETQYF.

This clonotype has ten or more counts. The CDR3 here is CASSLSGNEQYF. The CDR3 DNA sequence: TGTGCCAGCAGCTTGTCGGGAAACGAGCAGTACTTC. The V call is TRBV5-6, the J call TRBJ2-7, with D possibly matching TRBD2 (5 bases). The germline gives CDR1 SGHDT, CDR2 YYEEEE. The CDR3 loop spans 12 amino acids. V lost 1 base and J 5 bases, leaving 7 bases between the germline ends.

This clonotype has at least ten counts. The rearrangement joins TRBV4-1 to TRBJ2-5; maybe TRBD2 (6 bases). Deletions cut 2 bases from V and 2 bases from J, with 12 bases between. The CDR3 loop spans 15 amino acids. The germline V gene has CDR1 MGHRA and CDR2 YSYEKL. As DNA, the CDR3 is TGCGCCAGCAGCCAAAGGGGCCTAGCGCAAGAGACCCAGTACTTC. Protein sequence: CASSQRGLAQETQYF.

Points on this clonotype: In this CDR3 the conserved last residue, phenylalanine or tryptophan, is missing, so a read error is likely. The CDR3 DNA sequence: TGTGCCAGCAGTTTGGGCAGGGGCAATCAGCCCCAGCATTCT. It codes for CASSLGRGNQPQHS. The V and J genes are TRBV7-9 and TRBJ1-5; TRBD1 might be the D (5 bases). The CDR3 extends over 14 amino acids. Germline CDR1 SEHNR, CDR2 FQNEAQ (reference sequence). V lost 6 bases to trimming and J lost 2 bases, with 11 bases between them.

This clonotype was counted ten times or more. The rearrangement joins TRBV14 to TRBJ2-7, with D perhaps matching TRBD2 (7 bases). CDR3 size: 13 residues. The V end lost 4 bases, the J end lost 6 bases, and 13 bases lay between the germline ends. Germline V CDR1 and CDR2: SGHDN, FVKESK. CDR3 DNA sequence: TGTGCCAGCAGCCGGATGGGGGGGCTCGAGCAGTACTTC. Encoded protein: CASSRMGGLEQYF. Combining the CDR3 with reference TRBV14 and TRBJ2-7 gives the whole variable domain EAGVTQFPSHSVIEKGQTVTLRCDPISGHDNLYWYRRVMGKEIKFLLHFVKESKQDESGMPNNRFLAERTGGTYSTLKVQPAELEDSGVYFCASSRMGGLEQYFGPGTRLTVT.

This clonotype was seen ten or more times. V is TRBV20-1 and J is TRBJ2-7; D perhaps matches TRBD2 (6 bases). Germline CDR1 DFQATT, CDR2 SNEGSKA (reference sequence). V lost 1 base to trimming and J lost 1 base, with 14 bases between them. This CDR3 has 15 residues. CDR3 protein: CSARALRGTSYEQYF. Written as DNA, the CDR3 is TGCAGTGCTAGAGCCCTCCGAGGGACTTCCTACGAGCAGTACTTC.

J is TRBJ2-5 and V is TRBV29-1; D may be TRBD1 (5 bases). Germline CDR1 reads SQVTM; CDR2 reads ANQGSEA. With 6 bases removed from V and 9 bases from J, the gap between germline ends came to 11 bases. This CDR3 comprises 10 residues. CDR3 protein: CSVAGRAQYF. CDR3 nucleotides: TGCAGCGTGGCTGGCAGGGCCCAGTACTTC.

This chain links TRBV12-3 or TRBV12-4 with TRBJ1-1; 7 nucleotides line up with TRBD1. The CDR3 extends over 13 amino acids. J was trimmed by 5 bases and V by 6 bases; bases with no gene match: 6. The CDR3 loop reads CASRPDRVTEAFF. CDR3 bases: TGTGCCAGCAGACCCGACAGGGTAACTGAAGCTTTCTTT.

The CDR3 protein is CASSPRTRQETQYF. CDR3 coding DNA: TGTGCCAGCAGCCCCCGGACTAGACAAGAGACCCAGTACTTC. J is TRBJ2-5 and V is TRBV7-8; 7 bases map to TRBD2. Germline lookup yields CDR1 SGHVS and CDR2 FQNEAQ. The trim removed 5 bases at V and 2 bases at J, leaving 5 bases unmatched. The CDR3 has 14 amino acids.

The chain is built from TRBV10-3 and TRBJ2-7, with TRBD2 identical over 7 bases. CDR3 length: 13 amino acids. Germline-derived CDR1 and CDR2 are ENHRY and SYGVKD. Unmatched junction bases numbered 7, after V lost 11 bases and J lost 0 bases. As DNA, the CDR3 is TGTGCCGTCGCAGCGGGGACCTCCTACGAGCAGTACTTC. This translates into CAVAAGTSYEQYF.

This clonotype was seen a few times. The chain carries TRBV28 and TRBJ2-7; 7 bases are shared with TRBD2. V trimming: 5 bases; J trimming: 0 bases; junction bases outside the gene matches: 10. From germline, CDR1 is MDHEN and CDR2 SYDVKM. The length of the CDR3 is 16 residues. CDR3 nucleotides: TGTGCCAGCAGTGAACCGGGGAGGGCGATCTCCTACGAGCAGTACTTC. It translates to CASSEPGRAISYEQYF. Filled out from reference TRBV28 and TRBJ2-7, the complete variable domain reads DVKVTQSSRYLVKRTGEKVFLECVQDMDHENMFWYRQDPGLGLRLIYFSYDVKMKEKGDIPEGYSVSREKKERFSLILESASTNQTSMYLCASSEPGRAISYEQYFGPGTRLTVT.

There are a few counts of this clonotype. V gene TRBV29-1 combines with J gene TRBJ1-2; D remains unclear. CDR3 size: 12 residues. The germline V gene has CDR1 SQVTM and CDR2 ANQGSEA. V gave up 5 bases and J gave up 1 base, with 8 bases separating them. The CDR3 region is CSVSLGNYGYTF. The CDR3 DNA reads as TGCAGCGTTTCCCTGGGTAACTATGGCTACACCTTC.

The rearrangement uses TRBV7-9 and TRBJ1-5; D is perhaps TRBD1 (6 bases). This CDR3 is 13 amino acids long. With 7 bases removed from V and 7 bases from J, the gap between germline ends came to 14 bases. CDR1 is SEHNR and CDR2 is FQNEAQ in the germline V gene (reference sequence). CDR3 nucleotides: TGTGCCAGCATCCTTGGACAGTCGCAGCCCCAGCATTTT. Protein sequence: CASILGQSQPQHF. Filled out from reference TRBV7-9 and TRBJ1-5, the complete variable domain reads DTGVSQNPRHKITKRGQNVTFRCDPISEHNRLYWYRQTLGQGPEFLTYFQNEAQLEKSRLLSDRFSAERPKGSFSTLEIQRTEQGDSAMYLCASILGQSQPQHFGDGTRLSIL.

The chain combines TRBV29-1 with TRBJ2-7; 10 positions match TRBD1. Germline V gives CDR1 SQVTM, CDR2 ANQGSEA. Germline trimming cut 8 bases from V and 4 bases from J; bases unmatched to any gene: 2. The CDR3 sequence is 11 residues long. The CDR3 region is CSLGQGYEQYF. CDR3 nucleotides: TGCAGCTTGGGACAGGGGTACGAGCAGTACTTC.

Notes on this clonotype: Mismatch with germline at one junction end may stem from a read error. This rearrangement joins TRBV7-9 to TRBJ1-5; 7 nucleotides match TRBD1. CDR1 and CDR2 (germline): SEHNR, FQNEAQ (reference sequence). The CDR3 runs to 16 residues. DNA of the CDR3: TGCGCCAGCAGCTTGGCCTTAGACAGGGCCCAAGGAGCCCAGCATTTT. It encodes CASSLALDRAQGAQHF.

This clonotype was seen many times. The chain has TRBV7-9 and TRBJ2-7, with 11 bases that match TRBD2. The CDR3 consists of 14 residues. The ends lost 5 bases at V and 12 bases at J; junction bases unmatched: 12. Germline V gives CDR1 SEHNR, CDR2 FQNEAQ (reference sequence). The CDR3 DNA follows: TGTGCCAGCAGCCGTTCCACTAGCGGGAGCGGGTTGTACTTC. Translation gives CASSRSTSGSGLYF.